A selection of T cell receptor beta chains follows, all from one sample in a study of T cell repertoires in cytomegalovirus infection. TCRdb reanalysed the reads using MiXCR and keeps one entry per CDR3 protein. There are around 550,000 distinct CDR3 sequences in the sample; around 27% occur only once, and roughly 13% lies in the top ten. The specimen sequenced was PBMCs. The receptors originated from a human donor in good health (CMV status not recorded). Some clones in this sample may be carry-over from other donors' samples. Both conserved end residues are part of each CDR3.

CDR3aa: CASLRGALTGELFF
v_gene: TRBV6-1

CDR3aa: CASNRGQVGYTF
v_gene: TRBV19

CDR3aa: CASSIVGRVYSPLHF
v_gene: TRBV19

CDR3aa: CASSYQGSTSGSPREQFF
v_gene: TRBV6-2/TRBV6-3

CDR3aa: CASSPTGLSEKLFF
v_gene: TRBV18

CDR3aa: CASSPNRGPYEQYF
v_gene: TRBV6-2/TRBV6-3

CDR3aa: CAWTASPAGELFF
v_gene: TRBV30

CDR3aa: CAWSPRDAYTF
v_gene: TRBV30

CDR3aa: CASSPPAASTDTQYF
v_gene: TRBV11-2

CDR3aa: CASSLFGLADYNEQFF
v_gene: TRBV11-3

CDR3aa: CAISESQDSQETQYF
v_gene: TRBV10-3

CDR3aa: CASSPRTGPGNQPQHF
v_gene: TRBV7-8

CDR3aa: CASSLEDRLTGNTIYF
v_gene: TRBV5-1

CDR3aa: CASSLTSGASYNEQFF
v_gene: TRBV12-3/TRBV12-4

CDR3aa: CASSLDWDPSYEQYF
v_gene: TRBV7-3

CDR3aa: CASSISGGFPNEQFF
v_gene: TRBV19

CDR3aa: CASSLTGGDYGYTF
v_gene: TRBV12-3/TRBV12-4

CDR3aa: CSVEKTGGAGGYTF
v_gene: TRBV29-1

CDR3aa: CASSFQTRGLLNANTGELFF
v_gene: TRBV7-6

CDR3aa: CSVVLTSGRGEQFF
v_gene: TRBV29-1